This T cell receptor (beta chain) originates from a study of T cells after yellow fever vaccination. Study-level background: Those fractions that held only low numbers of cells were prepared using the SMART-Seq v4 Ultra Low Input RNA kit.

This clonotype appeared a few times. Its cognate antigen is unknown. Template switching with 5'RACE generated the TCR cDNA and added a universal primer site and UMIs. TCRdb independently ran MiXCR on the 5' RACE reads; one entry per CDR3 protein. The sample lists 100,000 to 150,000 distinct CDR3 sequences; approximately 14% were seen once. The study, taken as a whole, reports: Clones that expanded after primary vaccination mostly reappeared after the booster (roughly 96% CD4, around 87% CD8).

Trimming left V 0 bases short and J 1 base short, with 12 bases between. Looked up from germline, CDR1 is SGHDN and CDR2 is FVKESK. The CDR3 is 16 residues long. The material sequenced was CD8+ T cells sorted from PBMCs, taken 5 days after the yellow fever booster vaccination. The gene calls are TRBV14 and TRBJ1-1, with D possibly matching TRBD1 (5 bases). The receptor was derived from a man aged 18 to 29 who received the YFV17D yellow fever vaccine. This CDR3 is CASSQEEGLPNTEAFF. DNA of the CDR3: TGTGCCAGCAGCCAAGAAGAGGGGCTTCCGAACACTGAAGCTTTCTTT.